Described below is a single TCR beta chain sequence and its context. The target antigen is unknown. The data stem from a study of cytomegalovirus exposure and HLA in healthy donors. About the research overall: One earlier analysis, a look at approximately 180 million T cells, found around 110 million unique TCR beta sequences. The study, taken as a whole, reports: In a later analysis, most CMV-associated TCR beta chains appeared HLA-restricted. Per a later analysis, HLA-associated TCR beta chains showed more clonal expansion than other, equally common TCR beta chains.

PCR employed 60 Vbeta and 13 Jbeta primers. The method was immunoSEQ multiplex PCR; TCRdb's version includes in-frame clones alone and lacks a portion of them. The sample lists 100,000 to 150,000 clones, 70% to 85% occurring once. The TCR sequence derives from a woman aged 40 to 49 in good health and CMV-seropositive. Sequencing was done on a sample of PBMCs.

The CDR3 nucleotides read TGTGCCAGATGGACAGGGGGAGGGAACGAGCAGTACTTC. Residues: CARWTGGGNEQYF. The genes are TRBV21-1 and TRBJ2-7; no DNA check was done on the table's D call, TRBD1. TRBV21-1 is a recognized pseudogene. There are 13 residues in the CDR3.